This T cell receptor (beta chain) appears in the sequencing data of a study of blood T cell repertoires in COVID-19. In the study overall: From the United States, Italy and Spain came samples of acute and convalescent COVID-19. The analysed material was cDNA or gDNA that came from T cells, B-cell-depleted T cells, or PBMCs.

The CDR3 consists of 15 residues. Germline CDR1 and CDR2: SGHRS and YFSETQ. Trimming pared 0 bases from V and 4 bases from J, leaving 10 bases between. Original methodology: From reference gene primer amplification, estimates of nucleated cell counts were derived. Clones were sequenced by immunoSEQ multiplex PCR, and TCRdb holds only the in-frame ones, with some missing. V, J and clone size derive from that table, while D and trimming were established from the DNA sequence. The table lists just under 30,000 clones, about 80% of them singletons, with 35% to 55% in the top ten. The clonotype comes from a woman in her seventies with acute or convalescent COVID-19. The sample consisted of peripheral blood. This chain links TRBV5-1 with TRBJ1-4; possible D gene TRBD1, 6 bases. The CDR3 DNA sequence: TGCGCCAGCAGCTTGGCTGGACAGCTTAATGAAAAACTGTTTTTT. It is translated as CASSLAGQLNEKLFF.